The 23 T cell receptor beta chains in this list originate from one sample, sequenced in a study of blood T cell repertoires in COVID-19. Libraries were prepared by immunoSEQ multiplex PCR; TCRdb keeps only in-frame clonotypes and omits some of them. The sample lists some 46,000 clones, 75% to 90% occurring once. What was sequenced was peripheral blood. The receptor source for this set is a man in his 60s with active COVID-19.

This clone was recorded only once. The gene calls are TRBV27 and TRBJ2-7; TRBD2 agrees at 7 bases. Germline V gene data show CDR1 as MNHEY and CDR2 as SMNVEV (reference sequence). The trim removed 2 bases at V and 3 bases at J, leaving 1 base unmatched. The CDR3 totals 13 residues. As DNA, the CDR3 is TGTGCCAGCAGTTTAGGGGGGGACTACGAGCAGTACTTC. This gives the protein CASSLGGDYEQYF.

The sample holds one count of this clone. This chain joins TRBV6-6 and TRBJ2-7, with D possibly being TRBD1 (6 bases). Germline assignment: CDR1 MNHNY and CDR2 SVGAGI (reference sequence). This CDR3 contains 14 residues. V was cut by 4 bases and J by 3 bases, with 13 bases left in between. The CDR3 loop reads CASSSSDSYYEQYF. The CDR3 nucleotides read TGTGCCAGCAGTTCCTCGGACAGTTACTACGAGCAGTACTTC.

The gene calls are TRBV6-6 and TRBJ2-7, with a weak D call TRBD2 (5 bases). The V end lost 2 bases, the J end lost 3 bases, and 8 bases lay between the germline ends. This CDR3 contains 13 residues. Per the germline V gene, CDR1 is MNHNY and CDR2 is SVGAGI (reference sequence). CDR3 nucleotide sequence: TGTGCCAGCAGTTACGTTGGAGGCTACGAGCAGTACTTC. This codes for CASSYVGGYEQYF.

V is TRBV10-2 and J is TRBJ2-1, with D tentatively TRBD2 (7 bases). The CDR3 runs to 15 residues. Trimming removed 5 bases from V and 7 bases from J, with 18 bases in between. CDR1 and CDR2 from the germline V gene are WSHSY and SAAADI. In nucleotides, the CDR3 is TGCGCCAGCAGTCCCCTAGCGGAAGGGGGGAATGAGCAGTTCTTC. This codes for CASSPLAEGGNEQFF.

The chain links TRBV7-9 to TRBJ1-1; 10 nucleotides agree with TRBD1. CDR3 size: 15 residues. Per germline, CDR1 SEHNR and CDR2 FQNEAQ (reference sequence). Trimming cost V 5 bases and J 5 bases; bases outside gene matches: 8. CDR3 nucleotides: TGTGCCAGCAGCCTGACAGGGGGCGAGAGAACTGAAGCTTTCTTT. It encodes CASSLTGGERTEAFF.

The CDR3 DNA follows: TGTGCCAGCAGCCCCCAGGGGTATCTACATGGTGAAGCTTTCTTT. This translates into CASSPQGYLHGEAFF. The chain uses TRBV7-2 and TRBJ1-1; weak D call: TRBD1 (6 bases). V was shortened by 5 bases and J by 7 bases, with 20 bases between the two germline ends. The CDR3 sequence is 15 residues long. From germline, CDR1 is SGHTA and CDR2 FQGNSA.

This rearrangement joins TRBV10-3 to TRBJ2-1, with 9 bases aligning to TRBD1. Trimming at V came to 7 bases and at J to 9 bases, leaving 10 bases not matched to a gene. The CDR3 is 14 amino acids. Germline V gives CDR1 ENHRY, CDR2 SYGVKD. The CDR3 sequence is CAIKQTGGRGEQFF. The CDR3 DNA follows: TGTGCCATCAAACAAACAGGGGGCCGGGGTGAGCAGTTCTTC.

CDR3 sequence: CAWRDRALSGNTIYF. The DNA of the CDR3 is TGTGCCTGGAGGGACAGGGCGTTATCTGGAAACACCATATATTTT. The V gene is TRBV30, the J gene TRBJ1-3, with 8 bases fitting TRBD1. V was pared by 3 bases and J by 1 base, with 5 bases of the junction left unmatched. CDR1 is GTSNPN and CDR2 is SVGIG in the germline V gene (reference sequence). The CDR3 is made up of 15 amino acids.

To note about this clone: An end of the junction differs from the germline gene, which may be a read error. The chain recombines TRBV4-1 with TRBJ2-3, with 8 nucleotides matching TRBD1. The CDR3 covers 16 residues. Germline V gene data show CDR1 as MGHRA and CDR2 as YSYEKL. CDR3 DNA sequence: TGCGCCAGCACCCAAGACAGGGGAAGATCTACAGATACGCAGTATTTT. Its protein product is CASTQDRGRSTDTQYF.

This clone has only a few counts. The genes are TRBV4-1 and TRBJ1-6; TRBD1 aligns across 7 bases. Germline V gene lookup returns CDR1 MGHRA and CDR2 YSYEKL. This CDR3 has 14 amino acids. The J segment lost 7 bases and the V segment lost 4 bases, leaving 4 bases of the junction unmatched. In nucleotides, the CDR3 is TGCGCCAGCAGCCTAACAGGGGAAAATTCACCCCTCCACTTT. Its translation: CASSLTGENSPLHF.

The rearrangement uses TRBV24-1 and TRBJ2-4, with 7 bases lining up with TRBD2. The CDR3 length is 14 residues. Unmatched junction bases numbered 7, after V lost 4 bases and J lost 8 bases. Germline V gene sequence: CDR1 KGHDR, CDR2 SFDVKD. CDR3 nucleotide sequence: TGTGCCACCAGTGAAGGAGGGAGCGGGGACATTCAGTACTTC. Protein sequence: CATSEGGSGDIQYF.

For the CDR3, the DNA is TGCGCCAGCAGCCAAGATCCAGGACAGGGCCCCTACGAGCAGTACTTC. Protein: CASSQDPGQGPYEQYF. The V gene is TRBV4-3, the J gene TRBJ2-7; 8 bases line up with TRBD1. Germline V lookup: CDR1 LGHNA, CDR2 YSLEER. The J segment lost 2 bases and the V segment lost 0 bases, leaving 6 bases of the junction unmatched. This CDR3 region has 16 residues.

The chain recombines TRBV7-9 with TRBJ2-7, with D possibly TRBD1 on 6 matching bases. Trimming left V 0 bases short and J 5 bases short, with 11 bases between. This CDR3 has 14 residues. In germline, CDR1 is SEHNR, CDR2 FQNEAQ (reference sequence). CDR3 sequence: CASSLALTGNEQYF. CDR3 coding DNA: TGTGCCAGCAGCTTAGCGCTAACAGGGAACGAGCAGTACTTC. The variable domain in full, completed from reference TRBV7-9 and TRBJ2-7, reads DTGVSQNPRHKITKRGQNVTFRCDPISEHNRLYWYRQTLGQGPEFLTYFQNEAQLEKSRLLSDRFSAERPKGSFSTLEIQRTEQGDSAMYLCASSLALTGNEQYFGPGTRLTVT.

The chain links TRBV9 to TRBJ2-1, with TRBD2 identical over 8 bases. Germline V gives CDR1 SGDLS, CDR2 YYNGEE. The length of the CDR3 is 16 residues. V was pared by 3 bases and J by 8 bases, with 13 bases of the junction left unmatched. The chain's CDR3 is CASSAGGRGAADEQFF. Written as DNA, the CDR3 is TGTGCCAGCAGCGCCGGTGGGCGGGGGGCGGCGGATGAGCAGTTCTTC.

The V and J genes are TRBV5-1 and TRBJ2-2; TRBD1 is a possible D gene (6 bases). Germline loops: CDR1 SGHRS, CDR2 YFSETQ. V was shortened by 4 bases and J by 5 bases, with 12 bases between the two germline ends. The CDR3 has 14 residues. This CDR3 reads CASSLTGTTGELFF. The CDR3 DNA follows: TGCGCCAGCAGCCTCACAGGGACAACCGGGGAGCTGTTTTTT.

The J gene is TRBJ1-2, the V gene TRBV28; possible D gene TRBD1, 5 bases. Trimming shortened V by 2 bases and J by 1 base, and 14 bases separated the two germline ends. From germline, CDR1 is MDHEN and CDR2 SYDVKM. The CDR3 length is 16 residues. DNA of the CDR3: TGTGCCAGCAGTTTAGGGCCAGGGCCTGGTAACTATGGCTACACCTTC. Translating gives CASSLGPGPGNYGYTF.

The V and J genes are TRBV7-2 and TRBJ1-5; D not certain. V was cut by 1 base and J by 2 bases, with 18 bases left in between. CDR3 length equals 18 residues. Germline V gene lookup returns CDR1 SGHTA and CDR2 FQGNSA. CDR3 DNA sequence: TGTGCCAGCAGCTTAGAGGAGGTCGAGGACGTGGGCAATCAGCCCCAGCATTTT. Amino acid sequence: CASSLEEVEDVGNQPQHF. Variable domain in full (rest from reference TRBV7-2 and TRBJ1-5): GAGVSQSPSNKVTEKGKDVELRCDPISGHTALYWYRQSLGQGLEFLIYFQGNSAPDKSGLPSDRFSAERTGGSVSTLTIQRTQQEDSAVYLCASSLEEVEDVGNQPQHFGDGTRLSIL.

The chain links TRBV5-1 to TRBJ2-7; 14 bases agree with TRBD2. J was trimmed by 0 bases and V by 5 bases; bases with no gene match: 10. This CDR3 comprises 18 residues. Germline V gene data show CDR1 as SGHRS and CDR2 as YFSETQ. The CDR3 DNA sequence: TGCGCCAGCAGAGGGACTAGCGGGAGTGTCCCAAGCTCCTACGAGCAGTACTTC. Protein product: CASRGTSGSVPSSYEQYF.

The chain couples TRBV7-2 to TRBJ2-2; 8 bases are a match to TRBD1. This CDR3 spans 16 amino acids. Trimming removed 8 bases from V and 1 base from J; junction bases left unmatched: 9. The germline V gene has CDR1 SGHTA and CDR2 FQGNSA. The DNA of the CDR3 is TGTGCCAGCGTCCGTCCCGGGACAGGGAACACCGGGGAGCTGTTTTTT. Translated: CASVRPGTGNTGELFF.

The V gene is TRBV19, the J gene TRBJ1-1; the D gene is possibly TRBD1 (6 bases). This CDR3 has 13 residues. CDR1 and CDR2 from the germline V gene are LNHDA and SQIVND (reference sequence). The germline V and J ends were trimmed by 3 bases and 6 bases, with 11 bases remaining between them. The CDR3 DNA reads TGTGCCAGTAGTATCTCCGGGACACCTGAAGCTTTCTTT. It encodes CASSISGTPEAFF.

This clone occurred a few times. This chain links TRBV2 with TRBJ2-3; D is unresolved. Germline V gene lookup returns CDR1 SNHLY and CDR2 FYNNEI. The length of the CDR3 is 13 residues. The V end was cut by 7 bases, the J end by 2 bases, with 10 bases between. The CDR3 loop is CASILSTTDTQYF. CDR3 bases: TGTGCCAGCATTTTGAGTACCACAGATACGCAGTATTTT.

This clone was observed once. The J gene is TRBJ2-3, the V gene TRBV5-5; 8 bases match TRBD1. The length of the CDR3 is 14 residues. Germline CDR1 SGHKS, CDR2 YYEKEE (reference sequence). The junction had 3 bases not matched to a gene; V was cut back by 4 bases and J by 2 bases. The CDR3 nucleotides read TGTGCCAGCAGCCCGGGACAGGACACAGATACGCAGTATTTT. Translated: CASSPGQDTDTQYF. Combining the CDR3 with reference TRBV5-5 and TRBJ2-3 gives the whole variable domain DAGVTQSPTHLIKTRGQQVTLRCSPISGHKSVSWYQQVLGQGPQFIFQYYEKEERGRGNFPDRFSARQFPNYSSELNVNALLLGDSALYLCASSPGQDTDTQYFGPGTRLTVL.

V usage is TRBV7-9 and J usage is TRBJ2-4; the D gene is possibly TRBD1 (6 bases). Trimming took 5 bases from V and 3 from J, leaving 14 bases between them. This CDR3 has 15 residues. Germline CDR1 is SEHNR and CDR2 is FQNEAQ (reference sequence). CDR3 region: CASSPQDSLKNIQYF. The CDR3 coding sequence is TGTGCCAGCAGCCCCCAGGACAGTCTCAAAAACATTCAGTACTTC.